Below, 10 T cell receptor beta chains from the same sample are listed, as sequenced in a study of CD8 T cells in ankylosing spondylitis. These receptors have no known antigen. TCRdb used MiXCR to reprocess the 5' RACE reads, holding one entry per CDR3 protein. The sample includes a few hundred thousand distinct CDR3 sequences, roughly 8% seen only once; the top ten take more than 12%. General study findings and limits: There was a TCR beta motif, made of several highly homologous variants, that appeared characteristic of ankylosing spondylitis blood.

The sequenced material came from blood, either unsorted or a sorted T cell fraction (not recorded which). The receptor source for this set is a male donor with ankylosing spondylitis.

This clonotype was observed at least ten times. The chain links TRBV19 to TRBJ2-7; 7 bases are shared with TRBD2. The CDR3 sequence is 17 residues long. The germline V gene encodes CDR1 LNHDA and CDR2 SQIVND (reference sequence). V was clipped by 5 bases and J by 2 bases; unmatched bases: 15. The CDR3 DNA sequence: TGTGCCAGTAGTCCTCGCGGCCGACTAGCCCCGACCTACGAGCAGTACTTC. This gives the protein CASSPRGRLAPTYEQYF.

The chain is built from TRBV30 and TRBJ2-2; D is unresolved. The V and J ends lost 5 bases and 3 bases respectively, with 10 bases between them. The germline V gene has CDR1 GTSNPN and CDR2 SVGIG (reference sequence). This CDR3 region has 13 residues. This CDR3 is CAWAKRHTGELFF. DNA for the CDR3: TGTGCCTGGGCCAAAAGGCACACCGGGGAGCTGTTTTTT.

This clonotype occurred many times. The chain joins TRBV7-9 to TRBJ2-7; D is perhaps TRBD1 (5 bases). This CDR3 is 15 amino acids long. With 5 bases removed from V and 7 bases from J, the gap between germline ends came to 21 bases. The germline V gene encodes CDR1 SEHNR and CDR2 FQNEAQ (reference sequence). The CDR3 DNA follows: TGTGCCAGCAGCGTAGGGGCTCCCGCCCGAGGTGAGCAGTACTTC. It yields the protein CASSVGAPARGEQYF. The full variable domain, with the rest looked up from reference TRBV7-9 and TRBJ2-7, is DTGVSQNPRHKITKRGQNVTFRCDPISEHNRLYWYRQTLGQGPEFLTYFQNEAQLEKSRLLSDRFSAERPKGSFSTLEIQRTEQGDSAMYLCASSVGAPARGEQYFGPGTRLTVT.

The chain carries TRBV11-2 and TRBJ2-7, with 12 bases identical to TRBD2. Germline loops: CDR1 SGHAT, CDR2 FQNNGV. The CDR3 has 16 amino acids. The V segment lost 5 bases and the J segment 1 base; nucleotides outside the gene matches: 6. The CDR3 loop is CASSIGLAGLSYEQYF. CDR3 bases: TGTGCCAGCAGCATTGGACTAGCGGGGCTTTCCTACGAGCAGTACTTC.

This clonotype was picked up a small number of times. The chain employs TRBV7-2 and TRBJ2-3; TRBD2 matches at 7 bases. Germline V gene data show CDR1 as SGHTA and CDR2 as FQGNSA. The CDR3 length is 15 residues. The junction had 7 bases not matched to a gene; V was cut back by 3 bases and J by 4 bases. In nucleotides, the CDR3 is TGTGCCAGCAGCTTGGGGCGGGAGTTTTCAGATACGCAGTATTTT. Translating it yields CASSLGREFSDTQYF.

This clonotype appeared a few times. The chain is built from TRBV11-2 and TRBJ2-1; 10 positions match TRBD2. CDR1 is SGHAT and CDR2 is FQNNGV in the germline V gene. The V gene end was trimmed by 1 base and the J gene end by 6 bases; junction bases not matched to a gene: 3. This CDR3 is built from 15 residues. The CDR3 loop is CASSLVAGGLNEQFF. Written as DNA, the CDR3 is TGTGCCAGCAGCTTAGTAGCGGGGGGACTCAATGAGCAGTTCTTC.

The sample holds many counts of this clonotype. The V call is TRBV29-1, the J call TRBJ2-1; 9 nucleotides align to TRBD2. Germline CDR1 is SQVTM and CDR2 is ANQGSEA. After removal of 5 bases from V and 0 bases from J, the junction contained 5 bases not matched to a gene. CDR3 length equals 15 residues. The CDR3 bases are TGCAGCGTTAAAGGTAGCGGGAGCTCCTACAATGAGCAGTTCTTC. This gives the protein CSVKGSGSSYNEQFF.

This clonotype was seen repeatedly, ten times or more. The chain is built from TRBV20-1 and TRBJ2-7; D is undetermined. The CDR3 loop spans 12 amino acids. CDR1 is DFQATT and CDR2 is SNEGSKA in the germline V gene (reference sequence). Trimming took off 3 bases at V and 6 bases at J, with 12 bases between the two ends. CDR3 coding DNA: TGCAGTGCTAGTATCTGGGGATCCGAGCAGTACTTC. It codes for CSASIWGSEQYF.

This clonotype was counted between two and nine times. CDR3 DNA sequence: TGTGCCAGCAGCATCTATCGGACTAGCGGGAGAGACGAGCAGTACTTC. Its protein is CASSIYRTSGRDEQYF. The chain has TRBV9 and TRBJ2-7; 13 bases line up with TRBD2. The junction had 9 bases not matched to a gene; V was cut back by 4 bases and J by 5 bases. The CDR3 is 16 amino acids. Germline assignment: CDR1 SGDLS and CDR2 YYNGEE.

V is TRBV12-3 or TRBV12-4 and J is TRBJ2-2; D unclear. The ends were cut back, 3 bases at V and 0 bases at J, with 8 bases in the middle. This CDR3 spans 15 amino acids. The CDR3 loop is CASSFTLTNTGELFF. CDR3 sequence (DNA): TGTGCCAGCAGTTTTACGTTAACGAACACCGGGGAGCTGTTTTTT.